This paragraph covers one TCR beta chain sequence. The antigen is unknown. Trimming stripped 1 base from V and 8 bases from J, with 12 bases between. This CDR3 is built from 14 residues. From germline, CDR1 is SGHDT and CDR2 YYEEEE. PCR employed 60 Vbeta and 13 Jbeta primers. Produced via immunoSEQ multiplex PCR; TCRdb's table is partial and in-frame only. The table records 150,000 to 200,000 clones, approximately 80% of them present only once. The record originates from a study of cytomegalovirus exposure and HLA in healthy donors. Findings of the study overall: Roughly even sequencing depth across donors was the assumption behind the presence/absence analyses.

Although they were nominally healthy when sampled, donors likely had unrecorded immune exposures. The gene calls are TRBV5-6 and TRBJ1-4; maybe TRBD1 (6 bases). The receptor was derived from a man aged 18 to 30 in good health and CMV-seropositive. Sequenced input: PBMCs. The CDR3 reads CASSLSRGREKLFF. The CDR3 DNA is TGTGCCAGCAGCTTGAGCAGGGGAAGGGAAAAACTGTTTTTT.